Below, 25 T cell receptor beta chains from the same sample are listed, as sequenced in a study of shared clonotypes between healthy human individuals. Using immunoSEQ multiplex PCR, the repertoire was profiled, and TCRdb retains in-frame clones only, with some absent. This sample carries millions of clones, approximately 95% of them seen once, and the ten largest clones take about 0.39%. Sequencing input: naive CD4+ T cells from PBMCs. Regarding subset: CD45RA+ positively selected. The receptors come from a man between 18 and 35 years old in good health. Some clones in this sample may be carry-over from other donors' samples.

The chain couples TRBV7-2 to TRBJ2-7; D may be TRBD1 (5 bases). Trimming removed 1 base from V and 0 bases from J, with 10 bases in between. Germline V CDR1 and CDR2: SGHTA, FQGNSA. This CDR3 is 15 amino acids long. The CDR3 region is CASSLVAGNSYEQYF. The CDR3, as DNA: TGTGCCAGCAGCTTAGTGGCAGGGAACTCCTACGAGCAGTACTTC.

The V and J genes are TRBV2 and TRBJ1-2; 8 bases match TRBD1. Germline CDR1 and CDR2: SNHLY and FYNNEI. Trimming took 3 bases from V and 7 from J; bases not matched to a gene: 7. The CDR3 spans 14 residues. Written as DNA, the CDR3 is TGTGCCAGCAGTGAGGGACAGGCTCATGGTGGCTACACCTTC. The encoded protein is CASSEGQAHGGYTF.

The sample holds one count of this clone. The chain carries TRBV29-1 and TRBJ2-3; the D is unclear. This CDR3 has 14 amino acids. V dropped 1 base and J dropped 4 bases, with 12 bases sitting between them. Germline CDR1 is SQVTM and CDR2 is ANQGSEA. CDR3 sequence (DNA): TGCAGCGTTGAAGGGGTAGTAGGCGCAGATACGCAGTATTTT. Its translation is CSVEGVVGADTQYF.

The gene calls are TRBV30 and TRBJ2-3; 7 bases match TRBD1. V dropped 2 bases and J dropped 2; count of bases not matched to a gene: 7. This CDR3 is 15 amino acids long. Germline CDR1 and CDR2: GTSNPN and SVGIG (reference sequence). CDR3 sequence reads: CAWSMQGVDTDTQYF. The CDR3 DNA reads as TGTGCCTGGAGTATGCAGGGGGTAGACACAGATACGCAGTATTTT.

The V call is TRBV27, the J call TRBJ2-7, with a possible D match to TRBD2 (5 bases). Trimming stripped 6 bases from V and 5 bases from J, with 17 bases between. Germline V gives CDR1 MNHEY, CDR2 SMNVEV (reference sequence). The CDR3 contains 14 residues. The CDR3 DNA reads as TGTGCCAGCAGAACTATAACTAGGGTCCACGAGCAGTACTTC. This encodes CASRTITRVHEQYF.

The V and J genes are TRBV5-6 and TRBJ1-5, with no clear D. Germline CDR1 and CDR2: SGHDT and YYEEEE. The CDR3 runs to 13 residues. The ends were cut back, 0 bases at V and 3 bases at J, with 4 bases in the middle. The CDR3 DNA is TGTGCCAGCAGCTTGGGGTTCAATCAGCCCCAGCATTTT. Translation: CASSLGFNQPQHF.

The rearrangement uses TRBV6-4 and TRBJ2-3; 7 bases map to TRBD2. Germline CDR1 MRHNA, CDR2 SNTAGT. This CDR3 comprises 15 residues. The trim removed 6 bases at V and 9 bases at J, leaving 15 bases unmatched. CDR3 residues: CASSPLGRVRETQYF. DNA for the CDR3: TGTGCCAGCAGCCCCTTGGGGAGGGTACGTGAAACGCAGTATTTT.

The chain's CDR3 is CASSLGGNFPDTQYF. CDR3 nucleotide sequence: TGTGCCAGCAGCTTAGGTGGGAATTTCCCAGATACGCAGTATTTT. The V gene is TRBV7-3, the J gene TRBJ2-3; no reliable D call. Germline assignment: CDR1 SGHTA and CDR2 FQGTGA. The V gene lost 2 bases and the J gene lost 4 bases, with 13 bases spanning the gap. CDR3 length: 15 amino acids.

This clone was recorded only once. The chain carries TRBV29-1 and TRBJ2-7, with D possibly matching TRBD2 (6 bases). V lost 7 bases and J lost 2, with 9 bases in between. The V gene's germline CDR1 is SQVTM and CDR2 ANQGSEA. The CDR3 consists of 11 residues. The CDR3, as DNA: TGCAGCGGGGGGGACCCCTACGAGCAGTACTTC. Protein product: CSGGDPYEQYF.

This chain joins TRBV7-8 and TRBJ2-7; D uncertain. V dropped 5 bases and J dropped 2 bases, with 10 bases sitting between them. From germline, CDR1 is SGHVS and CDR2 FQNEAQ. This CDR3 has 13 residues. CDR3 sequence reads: CASSPDNPYEQYF. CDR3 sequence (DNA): TGTGCCAGCAGCCCCGATAACCCCTACGAGCAGTACTTC.

The CDR3 DNA is TGTGCCAGCAGTACCCCCGGACAGGGAGACGCGGAGACCCAGTACTTC. This gives the protein CASSTPGQGDAETQYF. This chain uses TRBV28 with TRBJ2-5, with 8 bases identical to TRBD1. This CDR3 comprises 16 residues. Losses at the gene ends were 5 bases for V and 5 bases for J; bases not matched to a gene: 13. CDR1 is MDHEN and CDR2 is SYDVKM in the germline V gene.

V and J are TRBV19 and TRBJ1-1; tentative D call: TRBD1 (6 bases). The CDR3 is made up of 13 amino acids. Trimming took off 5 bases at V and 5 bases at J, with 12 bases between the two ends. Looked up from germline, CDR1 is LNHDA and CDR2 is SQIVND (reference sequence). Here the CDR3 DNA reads TGTGCCAGTAGTGCGCAGGGGTGGACTGAAGCTTTCTTT. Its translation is CASSAQGWTEAFF.

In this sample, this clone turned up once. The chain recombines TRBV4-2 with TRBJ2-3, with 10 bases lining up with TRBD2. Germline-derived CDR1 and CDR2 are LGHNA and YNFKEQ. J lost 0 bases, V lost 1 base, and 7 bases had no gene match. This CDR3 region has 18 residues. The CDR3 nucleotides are TGTGCCAGCAGCCAAGCGGGGACTAGCGACGTTAGCACAGATACGCAGTATTTT. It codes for CASSQAGTSDVSTDTQYF.

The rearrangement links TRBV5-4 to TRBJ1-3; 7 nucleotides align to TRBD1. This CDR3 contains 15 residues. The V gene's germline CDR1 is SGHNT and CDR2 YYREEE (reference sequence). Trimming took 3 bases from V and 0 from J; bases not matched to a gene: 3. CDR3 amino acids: CASSSRDSSGNTIYF. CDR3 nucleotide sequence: TGTGCCAGCAGCTCCCGGGACAGCTCTGGAAACACCATATATTTT.

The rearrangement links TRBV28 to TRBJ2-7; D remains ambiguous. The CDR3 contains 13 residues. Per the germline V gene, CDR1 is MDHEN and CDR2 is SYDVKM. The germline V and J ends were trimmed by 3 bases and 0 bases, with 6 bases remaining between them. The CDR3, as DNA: TGTGCCAGCAGTTTCCCGGGCTCCTACGAGCAGTACTTC. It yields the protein CASSFPGSYEQYF.

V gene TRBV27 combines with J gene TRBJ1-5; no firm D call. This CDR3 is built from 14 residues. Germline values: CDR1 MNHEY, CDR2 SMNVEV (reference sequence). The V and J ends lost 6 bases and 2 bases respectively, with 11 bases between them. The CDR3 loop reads CASSPNTGNQPQHF. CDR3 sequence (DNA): TGTGCCAGCAGCCCAAACACAGGCAATCAGCCCCAGCATTTT.

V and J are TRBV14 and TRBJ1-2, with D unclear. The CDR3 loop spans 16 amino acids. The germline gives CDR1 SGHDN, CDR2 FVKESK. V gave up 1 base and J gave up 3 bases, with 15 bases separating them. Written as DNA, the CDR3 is TGTGCCAGCAGCCAAGGGCCCAAGGGTGGTTACTATGGCTACACCTTC. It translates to CASSQGPKGGYYGYTF.

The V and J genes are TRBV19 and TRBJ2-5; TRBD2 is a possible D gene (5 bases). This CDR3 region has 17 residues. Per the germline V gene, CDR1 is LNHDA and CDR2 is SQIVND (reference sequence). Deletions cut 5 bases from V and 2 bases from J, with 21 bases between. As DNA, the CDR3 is TGTGCCAGTAGTTCCGGGGTGTTTTCATCGGCACAAGAGACCCAGTACTTC. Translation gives CASSSGVFSSAQETQYF. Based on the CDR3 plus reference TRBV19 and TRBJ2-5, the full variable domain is DGGITQSPKYLFRKEGQNVTLSCEQNLNHDAMYWYRQDPGQGLRLIYYSQIVNDFQKGDIAEGYSVSREKKESFPLTVTSAQKNPTAFYLCASSSGVFSSAQETQYFGPGTRLLVL.

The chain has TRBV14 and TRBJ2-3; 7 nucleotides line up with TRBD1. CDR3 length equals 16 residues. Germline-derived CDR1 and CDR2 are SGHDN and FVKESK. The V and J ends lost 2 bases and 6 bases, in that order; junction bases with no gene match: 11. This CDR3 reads CASSQIRNRGTDTQYF. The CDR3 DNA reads TGTGCCAGCAGCCAAATTCGAAACAGGGGAACCGATACGCAGTATTTT.

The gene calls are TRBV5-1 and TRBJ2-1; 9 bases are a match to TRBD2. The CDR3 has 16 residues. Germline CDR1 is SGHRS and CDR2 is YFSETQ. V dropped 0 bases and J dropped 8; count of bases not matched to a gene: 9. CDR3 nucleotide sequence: TGCGCCAGCAGCTTGGGTCTAGCGGGATCCGTGGATGAGCAGTTCTTC. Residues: CASSLGLAGSVDEQFF.

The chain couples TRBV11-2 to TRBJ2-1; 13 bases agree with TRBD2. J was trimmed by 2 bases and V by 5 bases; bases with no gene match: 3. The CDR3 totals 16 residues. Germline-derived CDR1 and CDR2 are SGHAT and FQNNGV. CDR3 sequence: CASSPGTSGTYNEQFF. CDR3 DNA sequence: TGTGCCAGCAGCCCCGGGACTAGCGGGACCTACAATGAGCAGTTCTTC.

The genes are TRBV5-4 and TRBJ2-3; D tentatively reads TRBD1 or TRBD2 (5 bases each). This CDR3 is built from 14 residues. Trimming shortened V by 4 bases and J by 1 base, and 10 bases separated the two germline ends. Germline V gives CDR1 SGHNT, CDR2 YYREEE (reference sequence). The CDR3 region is CASSRGAGTDTQYF. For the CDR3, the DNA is TGTGCCAGCAGCCGAGGGGCGGGCACAGATACGCAGTATTTT.

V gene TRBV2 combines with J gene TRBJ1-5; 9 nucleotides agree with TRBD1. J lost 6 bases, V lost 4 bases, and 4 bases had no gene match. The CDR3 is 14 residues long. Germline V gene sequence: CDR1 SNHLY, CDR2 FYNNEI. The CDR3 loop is CASSGTGERQPQHF. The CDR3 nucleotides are TGTGCCAGCAGTGGGACAGGGGAGCGTCAGCCCCAGCATTTT.

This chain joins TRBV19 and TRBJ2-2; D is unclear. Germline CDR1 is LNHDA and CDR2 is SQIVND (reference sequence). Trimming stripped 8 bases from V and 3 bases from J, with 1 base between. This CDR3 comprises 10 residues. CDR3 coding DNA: TGTGCCAGTCACACCGGGGAGCTGTTTTTT. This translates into CASHTGELFF.

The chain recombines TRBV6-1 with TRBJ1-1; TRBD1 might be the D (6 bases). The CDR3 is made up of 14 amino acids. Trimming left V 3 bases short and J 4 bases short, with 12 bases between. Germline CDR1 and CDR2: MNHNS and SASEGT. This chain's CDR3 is CASSEGGMVTEAFF. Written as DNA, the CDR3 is TGTGCCAGCAGTGAGGGGGGCATGGTCACTGAAGCTTTCTTT.